This TCR beta chain was sequenced during a study of blood T cell repertoires in COVID-19. Study details: In each case, the material was cDNA or gDNA derived from T cells, B-cell-depleted T cells, or PBMCs.

CDR1 and CDR2 (germline): MNHEY, SMNVEV (reference sequence). This CDR3 contains 13 residues. V lost 8 bases, J lost 8 bases, and 15 bases lay in between. Clones were sequenced by immunoSEQ multiplex PCR, and TCRdb holds only the in-frame ones, with some missing. The repertoire holds about 27,000 clones, with 84% as singletons. This TCR came from a woman older than 75 with acute or convalescent COVID-19. The rearrangement links TRBV27 to TRBJ2-2, with TRBD2 as a possible D gene (5 bases). Input material: peripheral blood. The CDR3 nucleotides are TGTGCCAGCCACGTGGCCGGGAAGGGGGAGCTGTTTTTT. Protein product: CASHVAGKGELFF.